The clone carrying this TCR beta chain has ten or more counts. The antigen is unknown. Using its own MiXCR run on the 5' RACE reads, TCRdb lists one record per CDR3 protein. Of about 74,000 distinct CDR3 sequences in the sample, 5.2% were seen once. Germline values: CDR1 SGHTA, CDR2 FQGNSA. J lost 6 bases, V lost 3 bases, and 8 bases had no gene match. The CDR3 has 15 amino acids. This entry comes from a study of neurological immune-mediated disorders. Study findings and constraints: For the multiple sclerosis repertoire cluster, an association with any clinical or MRI feature was absent.

This TCR derives from a man younger than 35 with multiple sclerosis. The sample was PBMCs. The chain carries TRBV7-2 and TRBJ2-1, with TRBD2 matching over 7 bases. Written as DNA, the CDR3 is TGTGCCAGCAGCTTTGGAGTAGCGGGCGGCAATGAGCAGTTCTTC. Translation gives CASSFGVAGGNEQFF.